Shown below are 27 T cell receptor beta chains from a single sample sequenced in a study of OX40 agonist ivuxolimab in advanced cancers. The table came from immunoSEQ multiplex PCR; TCRdb's copy has only in-frame clones and leaves some out. The top ten hold 0.65% to 0.9% of the sample, which has fewer than 85,000 clones, 65% to 90% seen once. The sequenced sample was CD4+ or CD8+ T cells sorted from blood, obtained in a trial of the OX40 agonist ivuxolimab. The receptors originated from an adult with an advanced solid tumor such as melanoma, head and neck, liver or kidney cancer.

The rearrangement joins TRBV10-1 to TRBJ1-1; no firm D call. Germline V gene lookup returns CDR1 WNHNN and CDR2 SYGVQD (reference sequence). V lost 8 bases and J lost 1, with 11 bases in between. The CDR3 length is 13 residues. The DNA of the CDR3 is TGCGCCAGCTCCAGGACGGGGAACACTGAAGCTTTCTTT. It codes for CASSRTGNTEAFF.

V gene TRBV18 combines with J gene TRBJ2-7; 7 bases are a match to TRBD1. J lost 3 bases, V lost 1 base, and 6 bases had no gene match. This CDR3 contains 15 residues. CDR1 is KGHSH and CDR2 is LQKENI in the germline V gene. DNA for the CDR3: TGTGCCAGCTCACCACTACAGGGGACGGTCTACGAGCAGTACTTC. Encoded protein: CASSPLQGTVYEQYF.

The chain recombines TRBV5-6 with TRBJ2-2, with D uncertain. Trimming took off 3 bases at V and 0 bases at J, with 9 bases between the two ends. The V gene's germline CDR1 is SGHDT and CDR2 YYEEEE. The CDR3 contains 15 residues. The CDR3, as DNA: TGTGCCAGCAGCTCACTTACAGCGAACACCGGGGAGCTGTTTTTT. Translated: CASSSLTANTGELFF.

J is TRBJ2-7 and V is TRBV25-1, with unresolved D. The CDR3 runs to 11 residues. Germline V lookup: CDR1 MGHDK, CDR2 SYGVNS. V lost 1 base and J lost 9, with 7 bases in between. For the CDR3, the DNA is TGTGCCAGCAGTGAATGGGCCACGCAGTACTTC. Translating gives CASSEWATQYF.

The chain is built from TRBV7-2 and TRBJ1-1; 7 positions agree with TRBD1. Germline V lookup: CDR1 SGHTA, CDR2 FQGNSA. The CDR3 is 15 residues long. V shed 3 bases and J 2 bases; nucleotides not matched to a gene: 6. The CDR3, as DNA: TGTGCCAGCAGCTTCTCAGGGGGGGGTAACACTGAAGCTTTCTTT. Protein: CASSFSGGGNTEAFF.

J is TRBJ1-1 and V is TRBV29-1; D remains unclear. Germline loops: CDR1 SQVTM, CDR2 ANQGSEA. Trimming cost V 0 bases and J 0 bases, with 5 bases left between them. This CDR3 comprises 13 residues. CDR3 in amino acids: CSVEDPLNTEAFF. The CDR3, as DNA: TGCAGCGTTGAAGATCCCCTGAACACTGAAGCTTTCTTT.

This clone occurred once. The rearrangement links TRBV5-4 to TRBJ1-5, with D perhaps TRBD1 (5 bases). The germline CDR1 and CDR2 sequences are SGHNT and YYREEE (reference sequence). The CDR3 consists of 14 residues. Deletions cut 1 base from V and 7 bases from J, with 12 bases between. The CDR3 protein is CASSLRGVDQPQHF. CDR3 coding DNA: TGTGCCAGCAGCTTGCGGGGGGTGGACCAGCCCCAGCATTTT.

V and J are TRBV11-2 and TRBJ2-5; 9 bases align to TRBD1. Trimming cost V 3 bases and J 5 bases; bases outside gene matches: 7. CDR3 size: 15 residues. CDR1 and CDR2 (germline): SGHAT, FQNNGV. CDR3 sequence: CASSFQQGAGETQYF. The CDR3, as DNA: TGTGCCAGCAGCTTTCAACAGGGGGCAGGGGAGACCCAGTACTTC.

The chain carries TRBV25-1 and TRBJ2-2, with D unresolved. The CDR3 runs 14 residues. CDR1 and CDR2 (germline): MGHDK, SYGVNS. V lost 3 bases to trimming and J lost 3 bases, with 8 bases between them. The CDR3 loop reads CASSEAAYTGELFF. CDR3 in DNA: TGTGCCAGCAGTGAGGCGGCCTACACCGGGGAGCTGTTTTTT.

The V and J genes are TRBV6-1 and TRBJ2-7; 13 positions match TRBD2. Germline V gene data show CDR1 as MNHNS and CDR2 as SASEGT. CDR3 length equals 16 residues. V lost 2 bases to trimming and J lost 4 bases; unmatched junction nucleotides: 5. DNA for the CDR3: TGTGCCAGCAGTGAACCACTAGCGGGGGGGCAATACGAGCAGTACTTC. This translates into CASSEPLAGGQYEQYF.

The chain combines TRBV18 with TRBJ2-7, with a tentative D call TRBD1 (5 bases). The V gene lost 0 bases and the J gene lost 6 bases, with 21 bases spanning the gap. The CDR3 has 17 residues. CDR1 and CDR2 (germline): KGHSH, LQKENI. The chain's CDR3 is CASSPPGLAQGSTEQYF. Written as DNA, the CDR3 is TGTGCCAGCTCACCACCGGGTCTGGCGCAGGGTAGTACCGAGCAGTACTTC.

Here the CDR3 reads CASSPTGQTYEQYF. CDR3 nucleotide sequence: TGTGCCAGCAGCCCGACCGGACAGACCTACGAGCAGTACTTC. The V call is TRBV7-8, the J call TRBJ2-7; tentatively, D is TRBD1 (6 bases). The CDR3 loop spans 14 amino acids. Trimming removed 5 bases at V and 2 bases at J, with 13 bases between. Per germline, CDR1 SGHVS and CDR2 FQNEAQ.

The chain joins TRBV11-3 to TRBJ1-1; D is uncertain. Germline CDR1 reads SGHNT; CDR2 reads YENEEA. V gave up 0 bases and J gave up 0 bases, with 8 bases separating them. This CDR3 contains 15 residues. CDR3: CASSLDSTVNTEAFF. Written as DNA, the CDR3 is TGTGCCAGCAGCTTAGATTCGACGGTGAACACTGAAGCTTTCTTT.

The J gene is TRBJ2-7, the V gene TRBV7-6; TRBD2 agrees at 7 bases. This CDR3 spans 16 amino acids. Germline V CDR1 and CDR2: SGHVS, FNYEAQ. The ends lost 5 bases at V and 3 bases at J; junction bases unmatched: 13. The chain's CDR3 is CASSPRELARYYEQYF. The CDR3 nucleotides read TGTGCCAGCAGCCCCCGGGAACTAGCGAGGTACTACGAGCAGTACTTC.

The J gene is TRBJ2-7, the V gene TRBV16; D not resolved. Trimming cost V 4 bases and J 3 bases, with 7 bases left between them. This CDR3 spans 12 amino acids. Germline CDR1 reads KGHSY; CDR2 reads FQNENV. The CDR3 DNA follows: TGTGCCAGCAGCCTGGACCTCTACGAGCAGTACTTC. It codes for CASSLDLYEQYF.

The DNA of the CDR3 is TGTGCCAGCAGTGCGCAGGGCTATTCACCCCTCCACTTT. It codes for CASSAQGYSPLHF. This chain links TRBV2 with TRBJ1-6; possible D gene TRBD1, 5 bases. The CDR3 runs 13 residues. Looked up from germline, CDR1 is SNHLY and CDR2 is FYNNEI. V was pared by 4 bases and J by 8 bases, with 9 bases between.

The chain carries TRBV11-2 and TRBJ2-3, with D perhaps TRBD2 (7 bases). This CDR3 comprises 16 residues. Per germline, CDR1 SGHAT and CDR2 FQNNGV. Trimming removed 3 bases from V and 3 bases from J, with 16 bases in between. The CDR3 bases are TGTGCCAGCAGCTTCCTGAGGGGGGGCGGGACAGATACGCAGTATTTT. Its protein product is CASSFLRGGGTDTQYF.

The V and J genes are TRBV6-5 and TRBJ2-1, with 8 bases that match TRBD2. Per the germline V gene, CDR1 is MNHEY and CDR2 is SVGAGI. The CDR3 is made up of 14 amino acids. V dropped 6 bases and J dropped 6; count of bases not matched to a gene: 7. The CDR3 nucleotides read TGTGCCAGCAGAACTAGCGGACCCGCCAATGAGCAGTTCTTC. It is translated as CASRTSGPANEQFF.

Here the CDR3 DNA reads TGTGCCAGTAGTAGAAACTACGAGCAGTACTTC. Amino acids: CASSRNYEQYF. The chain uses TRBV19 and TRBJ2-7; D gene uncertain. The CDR3 consists of 11 residues. Germline loops: CDR1 LNHDA, CDR2 SQIVND (reference sequence). Trimming took off 4 bases at V and 3 bases at J, with 4 bases between the two ends. The full variable domain, its missing parts supplied by reference TRBV19 and TRBJ2-7, is DGGITQSPKYLFRKEGQNVTLSCEQNLNHDAMYWYRQDPGQGLRLIYYSQIVNDFQKGDIAEGYSVSREKKESFPLTVTSAQKNPTAFYLCASSRNYEQYFGPGTRLTVT.

This rearrangement joins TRBV9 to TRBJ2-7; 7 bases are a match to TRBD2. CDR1 is SGDLS, CDR2 YYNGEE, per germline. This CDR3 comprises 18 residues. With 3 bases clipped from V and 2 bases from J, the junction kept 17 bases outside the gene matches. The CDR3 DNA follows: TGTGCCAGCAGCGCTGGGGAGGGGACCAGGCGTTTCCCCTACGAGCAGTACTTC. Encoded protein: CASSAGEGTRRFPYEQYF.

The rearrangement uses TRBV27 and TRBJ2-6, with 7 bases that match TRBD1. J gave up 0 bases and V 4 bases, and 12 bases lay outside the gene matches. The germline V gene has CDR1 MNHEY and CDR2 SMNVEV (reference sequence). This CDR3 region has 19 residues. The CDR3, as DNA: TGTGCCAGCAGTTGGCTTCACCCGGGACAGCTCTCTGGGGCCAACGTCCTGACTTTC. Its translation: CASSWLHPGQLSGANVLTF.

J is TRBJ2-2 and V is TRBV19, with unresolved D. Trimming left V 0 bases short and J 6 bases short, with 8 bases between. Germline CDR1 reads LNHDA; CDR2 reads SQIVND (reference sequence). This CDR3 has 14 residues. For the CDR3, the DNA is TGTGCCAGTAGTATAGATCTAGGGTCCGGGGAGCTGTTTTTT. Protein sequence: CASSIDLGSGELFF. Complete variable domain (other parts from reference TRBV19 and TRBJ2-2): DGGITQSPKYLFRKEGQNVTLSCEQNLNHDAMYWYRQDPGQGLRLIYYSQIVNDFQKGDIAEGYSVSREKKESFPLTVTSAQKNPTAFYLCASSIDLGSGELFFGEGSRLTVL.

The V gene is TRBV7-2, the J gene TRBJ2-2; either TRBD1 or TRBD2 may fit D (6 bases each). CDR1 is SGHTA, CDR2 FQGNSA, per germline. Trimming took off 1 base at V and 3 bases at J, with 12 bases between the two ends. CDR3 length: 16 amino acids. CDR3 region: CASSLVRGQDTGELFF. For the CDR3, the DNA is TGTGCCAGCAGCTTAGTCCGGGGGCAAGACACCGGGGAGCTGTTTTTT.

V gene TRBV9 combines with J gene TRBJ1-5; D call uncertain. This CDR3 has 14 residues. Germline values: CDR1 SGDLS, CDR2 YYNGEE. Trimming cost V 0 bases and J 5 bases, with 9 bases left between them. The CDR3 DNA reads TGTGCCAGCAGCGTAGCCCCCTCGGATCAGCCCCAGCATTTT. Residues: CASSVAPSDQPQHF.

The V and J genes are TRBV19 and TRBJ2-3; 8 positions match TRBD2. Germline CDR1 reads LNHDA; CDR2 reads SQIVND (reference sequence). With 7 bases clipped from V and 4 bases from J, the junction kept 10 bases outside the gene matches. The CDR3 is 15 amino acids. The chain's CDR3 is CASTTYGRDADTQYF. For the CDR3, the DNA is TGTGCCAGTACCACCTACGGGAGGGACGCAGATACGCAGTATTTT.

This chain joins TRBV30 and TRBJ1-5; D might be TRBD1 (5 bases). Trimming stripped 0 bases from V and 2 bases from J, with 11 bases between. The CDR3 length is 15 residues. Germline loops: CDR1 GTSNPN, CDR2 SVGIG (reference sequence). CDR3 sequence reads: CAWSVFGTRNQPQHF. CDR3 in DNA: TGTGCCTGGAGTGTATTTGGGACCCGCAATCAGCCCCAGCATTTT.

V and J are TRBV6-1 and TRBJ2-3; either TRBD1 or TRBD2 may supply D (5 bases each). Trimming cost V 3 bases and J 4 bases, with 14 bases left between them. Germline V gives CDR1 MNHNS, CDR2 SASEGT. This CDR3 comprises 15 residues. The CDR3 region has the DNA TGTGCCAGCAGTGACCCGGGTGGGGGTGCAGATACGCAGTATTTT. It translates to CASSDPGGGADTQYF.